These T cell receptor beta chains were read from a single sample in a study of T cells in Graves' hyperthyroidism and ophthalmopathy. TCRdb itself ran the multiplex PCR reads through MiXCR, one entry per CDR3 protein. The sample consists of 300,000 to 450,000 distinct CDR3 sequences, about a sixth of them appearing once. Sequencing was done on a sample of blood. Receptors originate from a woman aged 40 to 50 with Graves' ophthalmopathy. The CDR3 runs from the conserved cysteine through the conserved F or W. The D gene is left open where the match is weak. Size tells how often a clone was seen, or its class if it is expanded.

V gene	J gene	D gene	clone size	CDR3 DNA	CDR3 protein
TRBV7-9	TRBJ2-7	NA	many	TGTGCCAGCAGCTGGACTAATTACGAGCAGTACTTC	CASSWTNYEQYF
TRBV13	TRBJ1-2	NA	many	TGTGCCAGCAGCTTACGACGAATCTATGGCTACACCTTC	CASSLRRIYGYTF
TRBV5-1	TRBJ1-2	TRBD1	many	TGCGCCAGCAGAAGGGACAGCTATGGCTACACCTTC	CASRRDSYGYTF
TRBV28	TRBJ2-7	NA	few	TGTGCCAGCTATACAGGCCCTCCTTACGAGCAGTACTTC	CASYTGPPYEQYF
TRBV6-1	TRBJ1-5	NA	many	TGTGCCAGCAGGACCCCGGGGATCAGGCAGCCCCAGCATTTT	CASRTPGIRQPQHF
TRBV6-1	TRBJ1-5	NA	once	TGTGCCAGCAGTGAAGCGCAGGTAATACAGTATAGCAATCAGCCCCAGCATTTT	CASSEAQVIQYSNQPQHF
TRBV7-2	TRBJ2-6	TRBD2	many	TGTGCCAGCAGCTTACGGGGGGCTGGGGCCAACGTCCTGACTTTC	CASSLRGAGANVLTF
TRBV12-3/TRBV12-4	TRBJ2-2	TRBD2	many	TGTGCCAGCAGTTTTAGCGGGAGTGGGGCCGGGGAGCTGTTTTTT	CASSFSGSGAGELFF
TRBV12-5	TRBJ2-7	TRBD1	many	TGTGCTAGTGATGATGACAGGGCCTCCTACGAGCAGTACTTC	CASDDDRASYEQYF
TRBV11-2	TRBJ1-2	TRBD1	many	TGTGCCAGCAGCGTAGGACAGGGCGCGGGGGCTGCTGGCTACACCTTC	CASSVGQGAGAAGYTF
TRBV20-1	TRBJ2-1	TRBD1	many	TGCAGCGAGTGGGGGACAGGGACGCATGAGCAGTTCTTC	CSEWGTGTHEQFF
TRBV20-1	TRBJ1-5	NA	many	TGCAGTGCCGAACAGGGTTCAAGAAATCAGCCCCAGCATTTT	CSAEQGSRNQPQHF
TRBV12-3/TRBV12-4	TRBJ1-2	TRBD1	many	TGTGCCAGCCTGACAGGGTATAACTATGGCTACACCTTC	CASLTGYNYGYTF
TRBV4-1	TRBJ2-7	TRBD1	many	TGCGCCAGCAGCCAAGATCGACAGGGTCCCTACGAGCAGTACTTC	CASSQDRQGPYEQYF